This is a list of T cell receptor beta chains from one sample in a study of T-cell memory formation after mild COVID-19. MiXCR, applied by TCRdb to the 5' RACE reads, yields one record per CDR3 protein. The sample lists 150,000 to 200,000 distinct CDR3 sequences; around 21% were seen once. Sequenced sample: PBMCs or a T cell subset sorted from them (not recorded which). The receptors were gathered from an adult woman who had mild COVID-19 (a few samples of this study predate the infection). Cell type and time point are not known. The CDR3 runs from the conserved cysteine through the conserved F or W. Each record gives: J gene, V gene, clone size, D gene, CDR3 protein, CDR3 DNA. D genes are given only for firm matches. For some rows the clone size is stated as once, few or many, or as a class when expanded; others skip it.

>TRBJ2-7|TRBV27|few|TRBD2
CASSMTSGQYEQYF
TGTGCCAGCAGTATGACTAGCGGGCAGTACGAGCAGTACTTC
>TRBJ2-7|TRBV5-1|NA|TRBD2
CASSISGSTYEQYF
TGCGCCAGCAGCATTAGCGGGAGTACCTACGAGCAGTACTTC
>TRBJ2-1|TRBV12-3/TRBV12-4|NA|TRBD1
CASSSDPGQGSNEQFF
TGTGCCAGCAGTTCGGACCCGGGACAGGGGTCCAATGAGCAGTTCTTC
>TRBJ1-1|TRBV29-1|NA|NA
CSAGSSEAFF
TGCAGCGCCGGGAGTAGTGAAGCTTTCTTT
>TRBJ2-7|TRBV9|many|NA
CASSQSPGSNYEQYF
TGTGCCAGCAGCCAGAGCCCCGGGAGTAACTACGAGCAGTACTTC
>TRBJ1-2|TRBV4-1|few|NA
CASSQAGSGDYGYTF
TGCGCCAGCAGCCAAGCGGGGTCAGGGGACTATGGCTACACCTTC
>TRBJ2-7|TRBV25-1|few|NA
CASSEPGKAYEQYF
TGTGCCAGCAGTGAACCGGGAAAAGCCTACGAGCAGTACTTC
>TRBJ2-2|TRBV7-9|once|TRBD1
CASSPGQSMPGELFF
TGTGCCAGCAGCCCGGGACAGTCAATGCCCGGGGAGCTGTTTTTT
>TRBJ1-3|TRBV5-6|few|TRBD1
CASSLTDRANTIYF
TGTGCCAGCAGCTTGACGGACAGGGCGAACACCATATATTTT
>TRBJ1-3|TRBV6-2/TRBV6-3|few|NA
CASSYERRTSGNTIYF
TGTGCCAGCAGTTACGAAAGGCGGACGTCTGGAAACACCATATATTTT
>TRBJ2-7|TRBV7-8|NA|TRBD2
CASSLAAGGNEQYF
TGTGCCAGCAGCTTAGCAGCGGGAGGTAACGAGCAGTACTTC
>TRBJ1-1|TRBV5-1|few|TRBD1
CASSWEQGIMNTEAFF
TGCGCCAGCAGCTGGGAACAGGGGATCATGAACACTGAAGCTTTCTTT
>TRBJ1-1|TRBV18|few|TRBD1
CASSPPGQGAEAFF
TGTGCCAGCTCACCACCGGGACAGGGTGCTGAAGCTTTCTTT
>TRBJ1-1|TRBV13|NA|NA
CASFRGTEAFF
TGTGCCAGCTTCCGAGGCACTGAAGCTTTCTTT
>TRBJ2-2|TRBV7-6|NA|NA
CASSPSTAGELFF
TGTGCCAGCAGCCCCTCAACTGCCGGGGAGCTGTTTTTT
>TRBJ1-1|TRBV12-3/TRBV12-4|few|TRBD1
CASSLKGASTEAFF
TGTGCCAGCAGTTTAAAGGGGGCGAGCACTGAAGCTTTCTTT
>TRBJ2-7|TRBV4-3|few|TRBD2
CASSQATSGSSYEQYF
TGCGCCAGCAGCCAAGCGACTAGCGGGAGCTCCTACGAGCAGTACTTC